The 25 T cell receptor beta chains below were found in one sample sequenced in a study of blood T cells in healthy people across ages. Next came a second PCR, run for about 7 to 11 cycles, which used a sample-barcoded 5' primer along with a J-beta primer mix. Each CDR3 protein gets one entry after TCRdb re-called the 5' RACE reads with MiXCR. There are about 1.5 million distinct CDR3 sequences in the sample; 35% to 45% occur only once, and 4% lies in the top ten. Sequencing used blood. These receptors all come from a woman younger than 30 in good health.

The chain carries TRBV7-9 and TRBJ2-7, with unresolved D. V dropped 5 bases and J dropped 1 base, with 9 bases sitting between them. CDR1 and CDR2 from the germline V gene are SEHNR and FQNEAQ (reference sequence). The CDR3 sequence is 13 residues long. CDR3 sequence reads: CASSPWSSYEQYF. The CDR3 DNA reads TGTGCCAGCAGCCCATGGAGTTCCTACGAGCAGTACTTC.

The chain has TRBV18 and TRBJ2-7; D assignment may be TRBD1 or TRBD2 (7 bases each). The CDR3 loop spans 15 amino acids. With 5 bases removed from V and 4 bases from J, the gap between germline ends came to 18 bases. Germline CDR1 and CDR2: KGHSH and LQKENI. Here the CDR3 reads CASSASRGGPYEQYF. CDR3 DNA: TGTGCCAGCTCAGCCTCCAGGGGGGGTCCTTACGAGCAGTACTTC.

DNA for the CDR3: TGCAGTGCTACTACGGGGGGTGAGCAGTACTTC. It is translated as CSATTGGEQYF. The chain employs TRBV20-1 and TRBJ2-5; 7 bases fit TRBD2. Germline V lookup: CDR1 DFQATT, CDR2 SNEGSKA (reference sequence). The CDR3 sequence is 11 residues long. V shed 4 bases and J 11 bases; nucleotides not matched to a gene: 7.

This clonotype occurred a few times. V usage is TRBV6-2 or TRBV6-3 and J usage is TRBJ2-1, with 7 bases lining up with TRBD2. This CDR3 is 14 amino acids long. From germline, CDR1 is MNHEY and CDR2 SVGEGT. V lost 2 bases to trimming and J lost 2 bases; unmatched junction nucleotides: 0. CDR3 amino acids: CASSYTSAYNEQFF. In nucleotides, the CDR3 is TGTGCCAGCAGTTACACTAGCGCCTACAATGAGCAGTTCTTC.

The chain combines TRBV4-3 with TRBJ1-6; tentatively, D is TRBD1 (5 bases). The CDR3 is 14 residues long. The germline V gene encodes CDR1 LGHNA and CDR2 YSLEER. V was shortened by 0 bases and J by 11 bases, with 11 bases between the two germline ends. CDR3 bases: TGCGCCAGCAGCCAAGAGGCAGGGCAGCCACCCCTCCACTTT. Encoded protein: CASSQEAGQPPLHF.

This clonotype was counted between two and nine times. The chain combines TRBV13 with TRBJ2-1; weak D call: TRBD2 (5 bases). The V end lost 4 bases, the J end lost 0 bases, and 13 bases lay between the germline ends. The V gene's germline CDR1 is PRHDT and CDR2 FYEKMQ (reference sequence). This CDR3 has 16 residues. CDR3 bases: TGTGCCAGCAGCTCCCATAGCGAGAGCTCCTACAATGAGCAGTTCTTC. Protein sequence: CASSSHSESSYNEQFF.

As regards this clonotype: Just one base apart from a much larger clone, this may be a read error. This sequence joins TRBV6-2 or TRBV6-3 and TRBJ2-1; D gene uncertain. Germline assignment: CDR1 MNHEY and CDR2 SVGEGT. The CDR3 spans 14 residues. The V end lost 0 bases, the J end lost 2 bases, and 5 bases lay between the germline ends. Here the CDR3 DNA reads TGTGCCAGCAGTTACTCGGACGCCTACAATGAGCAGTTCTTC. It translates to CASSYSDAYNEQFF.

The J gene is TRBJ2-7, the V gene TRBV7-9; 7 bases align to TRBD1. Germline assignment: CDR1 SEHNR and CDR2 FQNEAQ (reference sequence). The junction had 6 bases not matched to a gene; V was cut back by 2 bases and J by 2 bases. The CDR3 contains 15 residues. The CDR3 sequence: CASSLKGQAPYEQYF. The CDR3 nucleotides are TGTGCCAGCAGCTTAAAAGGACAGGCGCCCTACGAGCAGTACTTC. Looking up the rest from reference TRBV7-9 and TRBJ2-7 gives the full variable domain: DTGVSQNPRHKITKRGQNVTFRCDPISEHNRLYWYRQTLGQGPEFLTYFQNEAQLEKSRLLSDRFSAERPKGSFSTLEIQRTEQGDSAMYLCASSLKGQAPYEQYFGPGTRLTVT.

Remarks on this clonotype: A read error may account for a junction end that differs from germline. The chain joins TRBV7-8 to TRBJ1-1; TRBD1 matches at 9 bases. Germline-derived CDR1 and CDR2 are SGHVS and FQNEAQ. The CDR3 length is 14 residues. CDR3 sequence reads: CASSIQGAGADAFF. The CDR3 region has the DNA TGTGCCAGCAGCATACAGGGGGCTGGAGCTGATGCTTTCTTT. Supplemented by reference TRBV7-8 and TRBJ1-1, the full variable domain reads GAGVSQSPRYKVAKRGQDVALRCDPISGHVSLFWYQQALGQGPEFLTYFQNEAQLDKSGLPSDRFFAERPEGSVSTLKIQRTQQEDSAVYLCASSIQGAGADAFFGQGTRLTVV.

V and J are TRBV9 and TRBJ1-1; perhaps TRBD1 as D (5 bases). This CDR3 has 14 amino acids. Germline loops: CDR1 SGDLS, CDR2 YYNGEE. The V end lost 1 base, the J end lost 2 bases, and 9 bases lay between the germline ends. CDR3 amino acids: CASSVTTGNTEAFF. CDR3 DNA sequence: TGTGCCAGCAGCGTAACAACAGGTAACACTGAAGCTTTCTTT.

The V and J genes are TRBV9 and TRBJ2-1, with TRBD2 as a possible D gene (6 bases). The CDR3 sequence is 15 residues long. Germline-derived CDR1 and CDR2 are SGDLS and YYNGEE. The V end lost 0 bases, the J end lost 1 base, and 8 bases lay between the germline ends. This CDR3 reads CASSVGLGSYNEQFF. Here the CDR3 DNA reads TGTGCCAGCAGCGTAGGACTAGGTTCCTACAATGAGCAGTTCTTC.

The chain combines TRBV12-3 or TRBV12-4 with TRBJ1-1, with D tentatively TRBD1 (6 bases). V dropped 3 bases and J dropped 5 bases, with 10 bases sitting between them. This CDR3 is 13 amino acids long. The CDR3 DNA reads as TGTGCCAGCAGTTTGAGGGGGATGACTGAAGCTTTCTTT. Translating gives CASSLRGMTEAFF.

CDR3: CASSFPGYSGGATYNEQFF. DNA of the CDR3: TGTGCCAGCAGCTTCCCAGGGTATAGCGGGGGGGCGACCTACAATGAGCAGTTCTTC. The V and J genes are TRBV7-9 and TRBJ2-1, with 11 bases matching TRBD2. Germline assignment: CDR1 SEHNR and CDR2 FQNEAQ (reference sequence). Losses at the gene ends were 3 bases for V and 2 bases for J; bases not matched to a gene: 12. CDR3 size: 19 residues.

This clonotype was observed a few times. The chain uses TRBV20-1 and TRBJ1-5; D is perhaps TRBD1 (5 bases). V was clipped by 6 bases and J by 5 bases, with 14 bases between them. The CDR3 totals 13 residues. Germline CDR1 DFQATT, CDR2 SNEGSKA (reference sequence). The CDR3 nucleotides are TGCAGTGCCGGAGGGGCAGCCGATCAGCCCCAGCATTTT. Protein product: CSAGGAADQPQHF.

V is TRBV9 and J is TRBJ2-7, with D unresolved. Germline V gives CDR1 SGDLS, CDR2 YYNGEE. With 4 bases removed from V and 0 bases from J, the gap between germline ends came to 14 bases. The CDR3 runs to 15 residues. The DNA of the CDR3 is TGTGCCAGCAGCCCTCGGGTCTCCAACTCCTACGAGCAGTACTTC. It translates to CASSPRVSNSYEQYF.

A remark on this clonotype: A much more abundant neighbour one base away suggests this may be a read error. The chain uses TRBV7-2 and TRBJ1-5; D is unresolved. V shed 1 base and J shed 3 bases, with 10 bases lying between them. This CDR3 has 15 residues. Germline CDR1 is SGHTA and CDR2 is FQGNSA. CDR3 region: CASSLGATANQPQHF. CDR3 in DNA: TGTGCCAGCAGCTTAGGGGCGACGGCCAATCAGCCCCAGCATTTT. The entire variable domain, with the rest obtained from reference TRBV7-2 and TRBJ1-5, is as follows: GAGVSQSPSNKVTEKGKDVELRCDPISGHTALYWYRQSLGQGLEFLIYFQGNSAPDKSGLPSDRFSAERTGGSVSTLTIQRTQQEDSAVYLCASSLGATANQPQHFGDGTRLSIL.

The rearrangement joins TRBV7-2 to TRBJ1-2; perhaps TRBD1 as D (5 bases). The CDR3 runs 15 residues. The V end lost 5 bases, the J end lost 5 bases, and 18 bases lay between the germline ends. Germline V CDR1 and CDR2: SGHTA, FQGNSA. CDR3 coding DNA: TGTGCCAGCAGCCCATACTCGGGGCCTATTTATGGCTACACCTTC. Its protein is CASSPYSGPIYGYTF.

This clonotype was detected a few times. This chain links TRBV9 with TRBJ1-1; D is possibly TRBD1 (5 bases). Germline lookup yields CDR1 SGDLS and CDR2 YYNGEE. V was pared by 0 bases and J by 5 bases, with 14 bases between. The length of the CDR3 is 15 residues. CDR3 amino acids: CASSVEPRSGTEAFF. The DNA of the CDR3 is TGTGCCAGCAGCGTAGAACCTAGGTCAGGGACTGAAGCTTTCTTT.

About this clonotype itself: One junction end does not reproduce the germline sequence, and a read error may be involved. The chain links TRBV7-9 to TRBJ1-1; maybe TRBD1 (6 bases). This CDR3 contains 13 residues. CDR1 is SEHNR, CDR2 FQNEAQ, per germline (reference sequence). The CDR3 protein is CVSSLQGRSEAFF. CDR3 coding DNA: TGTGTCAGCAGCTTGCAGGGGCGCAGTGAAGCTTTCTTT.

Concerning this clonotype: A much larger clone lies one base from this, so it may be a read error. The rearrangement uses TRBV7-9 and TRBJ1-5, with a weak D call TRBD1 (5 bases). The CDR3 loop spans 14 amino acids. CDR1 SEHNR and CDR2 FQNEAQ come from the germline V gene (reference sequence). The CDR3 sequence is CASSPGTVNRPQHF. In DNA, the CDR3 is TGTGCCAGCAGCCCGGGGACGGTTAATCGGCCCCAGCATTTT.

The V call is TRBV12-5, the J call TRBJ2-5; TRBD2 matches at 9 bases. Germline assignment: CDR1 LGHNT and CDR2 FRNRAP. The J segment lost 11 bases and the V segment lost 6 bases, leaving 16 bases of the junction unmatched. This CDR3 has 15 amino acids. In nucleotides, the CDR3 is TGTGCTAGTGGCCCCGGGACTAGCCAGAGGAATGAGCAGTACTTC. It specifies CASGPGTSQRNEQYF. The variable domain in full, with the rest retrieved from reference TRBV12-5 and TRBJ2-5, is DARVTQTPRHKVTEMGQEVTMRCQPILGHNTVFWYRQTMMQGLELLAYFRNRAPLDDSGMPKDRFSAEMPDATLATLKIQPSEPRDSAVYFCASGPGTSQRNEQYFGPGTRLLVL.

The J gene is TRBJ2-7, the V gene TRBV7-9; a weak D match, TRBD2 (6 bases). Germline V gives CDR1 SEHNR, CDR2 FQNEAQ (reference sequence). The germline V and J ends were trimmed by 5 bases and 3 bases, with 14 bases remaining between them. The CDR3 length is 14 residues. Here the CDR3 reads CASSTGTLVYEQYF. The CDR3 bases are TGTGCCAGCAGCACTGGGACTCTGGTCTACGAGCAGTACTTC.

This chain connects TRBV5-1 to TRBJ2-2; D may be TRBD1 (6 bases). The CDR3 runs 15 residues. V gave up 6 bases and J gave up 0 bases, with 12 bases separating them. Germline V CDR1 and CDR2: SGHRS, YFSETQ. CDR3 DNA sequence: TGCGCCAGCACGTTCAGACAGGCGAACACCGGGGAGCTGTTTTTT. Protein product: CASTFRQANTGELFF.

This chain joins TRBV9 and TRBJ1-2, with D possibly TRBD1 on 6 matching bases. Per the germline V gene, CDR1 is SGDLS and CDR2 is YYNGEE. Trimming removed 3 bases from V and 8 bases from J, with 14 bases in between. CDR3 length: 13 amino acids. The CDR3 protein is CASSGKQGYGYTF. In DNA, the CDR3 is TGTGCCAGCAGCGGAAAACAGGGTTACGGCTACACCTTC.

This sequence joins TRBV7-2 and TRBJ2-1, with 15 bases that match TRBD2. CDR3 length: 16 amino acids. The junction had 6 bases not matched to a gene; V was cut back by 5 bases and J by 7 bases. Germline V gives CDR1 SGHTA, CDR2 FQGNSA. The CDR3 bases are TGTGCCAGCAGCCAAGCCGGGACTAGCGGGGGGAATGAGCAGTTCTTC. It yields the protein CASSQAGTSGGNEQFF.